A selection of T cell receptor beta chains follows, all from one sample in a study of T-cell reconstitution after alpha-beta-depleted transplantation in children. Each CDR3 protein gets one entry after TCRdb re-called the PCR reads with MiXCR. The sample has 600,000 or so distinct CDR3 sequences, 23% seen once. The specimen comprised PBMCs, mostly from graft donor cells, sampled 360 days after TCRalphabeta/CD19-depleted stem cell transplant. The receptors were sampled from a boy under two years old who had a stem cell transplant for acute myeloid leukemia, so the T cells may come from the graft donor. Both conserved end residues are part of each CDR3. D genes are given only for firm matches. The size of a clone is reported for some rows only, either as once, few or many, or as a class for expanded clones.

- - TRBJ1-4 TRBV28 TGTGCCAGCAGTTTATGGAGGGGGGTGACAACTAATGAAAAACTGTTTTTT CASSLWRGVTTNEKLFF
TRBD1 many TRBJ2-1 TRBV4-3 TGCGCCAGCAGCAGACGTCCCGGGACAGGGCCCTCCTACAATGAGCAGTTCTTC CASSRRPGTGPSYNEQFF
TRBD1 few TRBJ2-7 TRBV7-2 TGTGCCAGCAGCCTAGGAGGGGGACAGGGATCCTACGAGCAGTACTTC CASSLGGGQGSYEQYF
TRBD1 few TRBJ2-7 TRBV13 TGTGCCAGCAGCTTCCCGACAGGGGGGGCCTACGAGCAGTACTTC CASSFPTGGAYEQYF
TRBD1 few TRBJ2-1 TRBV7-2 TGTGCCAGCGGTCTACAGGGGGCTTACAATGAGCAGTTCTTC CASGLQGAYNEQFF
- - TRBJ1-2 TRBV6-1 TGTGCCAGCCTCACGTGGGGCAGGGTGAGCTATGGCTACACCTTC CASLTWGRVSYGYTF
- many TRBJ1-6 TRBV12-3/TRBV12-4 TGTGCCAGCAGTTCCCGCGGGGGTCCTACGGCACCCCTCCACTTT CASSSRGGPTAPLHF
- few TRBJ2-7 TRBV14 TGTGCCAGCAGCCAAGATAGCCAGCCCTACGAGCAGTACTTC CASSQDSQPYEQYF
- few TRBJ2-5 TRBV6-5 TGTGCCAGCAGTTACTCTTGGCCGGGCGGGGAGACCCAGTACTTC CASSYSWPGGETQYF
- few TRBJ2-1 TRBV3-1 TGTGCCAGCAGCCAAGACAGCGGGTACGCTGGTGAGCAGTTCTTC CASSQDSGYAGEQFF
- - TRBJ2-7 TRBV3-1 TGTGCCAGCAGCCAACGACGGGCGGCACGCTACGAGCAGTACTTC CASSQRRAARYEQYF
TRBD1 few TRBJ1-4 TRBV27 TGTGCCAGCAGTTCCTTCGACAGGGTCGGTAATGAAAAACTGTTTTTT CASSSFDRVGNEKLFF
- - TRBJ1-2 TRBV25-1 TGTGCCAGCAGTGAATGGGGGGGCTACACCTTC CASSEWGGYTF
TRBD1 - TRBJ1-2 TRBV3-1 TGTGCCAGCAGCCACGGACAGGGAGGAGGCTACACCTTC CASSHGQGGGYTF
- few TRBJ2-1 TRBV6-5 TGTGCCAGCACTACCGGTGGTAGGGACGGGTCCTACAATGAGCAGTTCTTC CASTTGGRDGSYNEQFF
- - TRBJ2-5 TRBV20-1 TGCAGTGCTAGAGATCAAGTAGGGGGGGCCGAAGAGACCCAGTACTTC CSARDQVGGAEETQYF
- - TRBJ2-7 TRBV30 TGTGCCTGGAGTGTACAGTCCAACTCCTACGAGCAGTACTTC CAWSVQSNSYEQYF
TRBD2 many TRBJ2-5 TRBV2 TGTGCCAGCAGTGTCCGACTAGCGGGGGGCCCTTTTCAAGAGACCCAGTACTTC CASSVRLAGGPFQETQYF
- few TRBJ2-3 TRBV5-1 TGCGCCAGCAGCTTGGGCTGGGATACGCAGTATTTT CASSLGWDTQYF
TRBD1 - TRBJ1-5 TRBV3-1 TGTGCCAGCAGCCGGGGACAGAAACAGCCCCAGCATTTT CASSRGQKQPQHF
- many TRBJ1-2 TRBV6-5 TGTGCCAGCAGTTACTCGACAGGCGGCTATGGCTACACCTTC CASSYSTGGYGYTF
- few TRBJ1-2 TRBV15 TGTGCCACCAGCAGGGCTCTACAGGGCCCTAACTATGGCTACACCTTC CATSRALQGPNYGYTF
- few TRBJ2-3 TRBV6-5 TGTGCCAGCAGTTATACTCGGGAACCCGGGGCCGGCACAGATACGCAGTATTTT CASSYTREPGAGTDTQYF
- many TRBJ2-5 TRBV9 TGTGCCAGCAGCGGGGGGGTCCAAGAGACCCAGTACTTC CASSGGVQETQYF
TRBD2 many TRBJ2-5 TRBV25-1 TGTGCCAGCTTACTAGCGGGGGTGGAGACCCAGTACTTC CASLLAGVETQYF
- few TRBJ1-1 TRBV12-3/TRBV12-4 TGTGCCAGCAGTTTAGTACAGGCGGGGGACACTGAAGCTTTCTTT CASSLVQAGDTEAFF
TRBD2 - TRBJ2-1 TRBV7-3 TGTGCCAGCAGCTTAAGAGCGGGGGGGCCCAATAAGCAGTTCTTC CASSLRAGGPNKQFF
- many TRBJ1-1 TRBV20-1 TGCAGTGCCCCGGGACCCTGGGACACTGAAGCTTTCTTT CSAPGPWDTEAFF
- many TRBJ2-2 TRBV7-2 TGTGCCAGCAGCTTAGCGCTGGGCGGGGAGCTGTTTTTT CASSLALGGELFF
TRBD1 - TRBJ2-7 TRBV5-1 TGCGCCAGCAGCGGACCTCTGGACAGGGCCGACGAGCAGTACTTC CASSGPLDRADEQYF
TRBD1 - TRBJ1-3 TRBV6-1 TGTGCCAGCAGCCTGACAGGGCACGGAAACACCATATATTTT CASSLTGHGNTIYF
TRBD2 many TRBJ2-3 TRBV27 TGTGCCAGCAGTCCGCCGGGACTAGGCACAGATACGCAGTATTTT CASSPPGLGTDTQYF
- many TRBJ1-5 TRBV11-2 TGCGCCAGCAGCTTGGAGGCAGGCAATCAGCCCCAGCATTTT CASSLEAGNQPQHF
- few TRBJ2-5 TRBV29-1 TGCAGCGTTTGGTACCCCACTAGCTCCCACCAAGAGACCCAGTACTTC CSVWYPTSSHQETQYF
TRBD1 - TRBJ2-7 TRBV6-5 TGTGCCAGCAGTTACTCGTCCACAGGGGTGGGGCAGTACTTC CASSYSSTGVGQYF
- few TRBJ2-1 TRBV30 TGTGCCTCGGGGGGCGGGCCGGGCTCCTACAATGAGCAGTTCTTC CASGGGPGSYNEQFF
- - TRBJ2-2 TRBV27 TGTGCCTCACAGGGCTACACCGGGGAGCTGTTTTTT CASQGYTGELFF
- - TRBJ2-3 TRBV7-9 TGTGCCAGCAGCGGTACGTGGACAGCTACTAGCACAGATACGCAGTATTTT CASSGTWTATSTDTQYF
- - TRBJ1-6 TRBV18 TGTGCCAGCTCACCTGCGGGTGTTAATTCACCCCTCCACTTT CASSPAGVNSPLHF
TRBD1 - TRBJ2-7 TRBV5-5 TGTGCCAGCAGCTCCCGCCCCTGGGACAGGGCTTCTTACGAGCAGTACTTC CASSSRPWDRASYEQYF
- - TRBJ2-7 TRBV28 TGTGCCAGCCAGACCGGGACGCTTACCTACGAGCAGTACTTC CASQTGTLTYEQYF
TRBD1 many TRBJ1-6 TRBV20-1 TGCAGTGCTAGAGTCAGCGGGACAGGGGATTCACCCCTCCACTTT CSARVSGTGDSPLHF
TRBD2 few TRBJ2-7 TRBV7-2 TGTGCCAGCAGCCCCCGGACTAGCGGGGGGATTTACGAGCAGTACTTC CASSPRTSGGIYEQYF
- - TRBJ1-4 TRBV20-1 TGCAGTGCTAGAGGCCAGGGTAGAGAAAAACTGTTTTTT CSARGQGREKLFF
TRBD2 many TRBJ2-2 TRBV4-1 TGCGCCAGCAGCCCCGGGGGGGCGGGAACCGGGGAGCTGTTTTTT CASSPGGAGTGELFF